Detailed here is one TCR beta chain. Its antigen remains unknown. Thawed PBMCs were FACS-sorted into unstimulated CD4+CD25+CD127- regulatory T cells, CD4+CD25- non-regulatory cells, CD4 and CD8 cells. Profiling relied on immunoSEQ multiplex PCR, and the TCRdb table lists in-frame clones only, not all of them. The data hold 90,000 to 150,000 clones, with around 94% observed a single time. This sample is part of a study of Tregs in tolerant kidney transplant recipients. Study-wide results and limits: Expanding Tregs on activated donor B cells appeared to best identify donor-specific TCRbeta clones. Findings come from small patient numbers and require larger validation. No direct test of biological reproducibility was done here.

Germline-derived CDR1 and CDR2 are LNHDA and SQIVND (reference sequence). The CDR3 consists of 12 residues. V was clipped by 3 bases and J by 2 bases, with 4 bases between them. Material for sequencing was CD4+ T cells from blood. The chain has TRBV19 and TRBJ1-2; D uncertain. The clonotype comes from a human donor in good health. CDR3 DNA: TGTGCCAGTAGTATCCTCAACTATGGCTACACCTTC. Protein sequence: CASSILNYGYTF.